These 27 T cell receptor beta chains were all obtained from the same sample, sequenced in a study of radiotherapy plus CTLA-4 blockade in lung cancer. TCRdb's copy holds only in-frame clones and misses some; the assay was immunoSEQ multiplex PCR. The profile covers 26,000 or so clones, with over 75% appearing a single time and 7.5% to 8% taken by the ten largest. Sequenced here: peripheral blood, sampled from a patient treated with radiotherapy plus ipilimumab. The receptors stem from a human donor with non-small cell lung cancer who had stable disease on radiotherapy plus ipilimumab.

The CDR3 DNA follows: TGTGCCAGCAGTTTAGCTAGCGGGGGGGCCCAAGAGACCCAGTACTTC. Its protein is CASSLASGGAQETQYF. The chain links TRBV28 to TRBJ2-5; 12 bases fit TRBD2. The trim removed 2 bases at V and 1 base at J, leaving 2 bases unmatched. This CDR3 has 16 amino acids. Germline lookup yields CDR1 MDHEN and CDR2 SYDVKM. The entire variable domain, with the rest obtained from reference TRBV28 and TRBJ2-5, is as follows: DVKVTQSSRYLVKRTGEKVFLECVQDMDHENMFWYRQDPGLGLRLIYFSYDVKMKEKGDIPEGYSVSREKKERFSLILESASTNQTSMYLCASSLASGGAQETQYFGPGTRLLVL.

The chain is built from TRBV9 and TRBJ2-1; the match to TRBD1 covers 9 bases. The CDR3 runs to 15 residues. The trim removed 0 bases at V and 8 bases at J, leaving 6 bases unmatched. Germline lookup yields CDR1 SGDLS and CDR2 YYNGEE. The CDR3 sequence: CASSVVGQGIDEQFF. Written as DNA, the CDR3 is TGTGCCAGCAGCGTAGTGGGACAGGGCATCGATGAGCAGTTCTTC.

This clone appeared a single time. V gene TRBV5-4 combines with J gene TRBJ2-5, with D possibly TRBD1 on 7 matching bases. CDR1 SGHNT and CDR2 YYREEE come from the germline V gene (reference sequence). This CDR3 spans 17 amino acids. V was clipped by 3 bases and J by 1 base, with 19 bases between them. The CDR3: CASSSGDRDSSQETQYF. DNA of the CDR3: TGTGCCAGCAGCTCGGGGGACCGGGACAGCTCCCAAGAGACCCAGTACTTC.

The J gene is TRBJ2-7, the V gene TRBV7-2, with 9 bases aligning to TRBD1. The CDR3 has 15 amino acids. V was pared by 5 bases and J by 1 base, with 6 bases of the junction left unmatched. CDR1 is SGHTA and CDR2 is FQGNSA in the germline V gene. Here the CDR3 reads CASSIGQGRSYEQYF. For the CDR3, the DNA is TGTGCCAGCAGCATCGGACAGGGGAGGTCCTACGAGCAGTACTTC.

This clone is medium-sized (0.01 to 0.1%). The chain carries TRBV19 and TRBJ2-2; D remains ambiguous. This CDR3 comprises 14 residues. V was cut by 1 base and J by 6 bases, with 9 bases left in between. Per the germline V gene, CDR1 is LNHDA and CDR2 is SQIVND (reference sequence). The CDR3 loop reads CASSIARAAGELFF. The CDR3 DNA reads TGTGCCAGTAGTATAGCCCGGGCGGCCGGGGAGCTGTTTTTT. Using reference TRBV19 and TRBJ2-2 for the parts outside the CDR3, the full variable domain is DGGITQSPKYLFRKEGQNVTLSCEQNLNHDAMYWYRQDPGQGLRLIYYSQIVNDFQKGDIAEGYSVSREKKESFPLTVTSAQKNPTAFYLCASSIARAAGELFFGEGSRLTVL.

V is TRBV28 and J is TRBJ1-6, with 8 bases fitting TRBD1. With V trimmed by 8 bases and J by 5 bases, 14 bases remained unmatched. This CDR3 has 17 residues. Germline CDR1 is MDHEN and CDR2 is SYDVKM. The DNA of the CDR3 is TGTGCCAGCGCTACTAGACAGGGGCGACCAGATAATTCACCCCTCCACTTT. Protein: CASATRQGRPDNSPLHF.

This chain uses TRBV28 with TRBJ1-2; no clear D gene. Trimming took off 2 bases at V and 3 bases at J, with 7 bases between the two ends. CDR1 and CDR2 (germline): MDHEN, SYDVKM. This CDR3 contains 13 residues. CDR3 in DNA: TGTGCCAGCAGTTTAGTGGGTGACTATGGCTACACCTTC. Amino acid sequence: CASSLVGDYGYTF.

The chain combines TRBV28 with TRBJ1-3, with unresolved D. The V gene lost 4 bases and the J gene lost 4 bases, with 11 bases spanning the gap. The CDR3 contains 14 residues. Germline assignment: CDR1 MDHEN and CDR2 SYDVKM. CDR3 loop: CASSSDASGNTIYF. CDR3 DNA sequence: TGTGCCAGCAGTTCTGACGCGTCCGGAAACACCATATATTTT.

In DNA form, the CDR3 reads TGTGCCAGCAGCTTAGTTCGGGGACAGGTGAGCTCCTACAATGAGCAGTTCTTC. Its protein is CASSLVRGQVSSYNEQFF. The chain recombines TRBV13 with TRBJ2-1; 8 bases map to TRBD1. Germline assignment: CDR1 PRHDT and CDR2 FYEKMQ (reference sequence). The V and J ends lost 1 base and 0 bases, in that order; junction bases with no gene match: 8. The CDR3 length is 18 residues.

The chain carries TRBV11-2 and TRBJ2-5; tentative D call: TRBD2 (5 bases). The CDR3 extends over 13 amino acids. V shed 0 bases and J shed 4 bases, with 6 bases lying between them. Germline V lookup: CDR1 SGHAT, CDR2 FQNNGV. The CDR3 protein is CASSLERVETQYF. The CDR3 nucleotides read TGTGCCAGCAGCTTAGAGAGGGTAGAGACCCAGTACTTC.

The CDR3 sequence is CASSLAGLATELFF. The DNA of the CDR3 is TGTGCCAGCAGCTTAGCGGGACTAGCGACGGAGCTGTTTTTT. The chain employs TRBV7-2 and TRBJ2-2, with 10 bases matching TRBD2. CDR3 size: 14 residues. With V trimmed by 0 bases and J by 10 bases, 2 bases remained unmatched. Looked up from germline, CDR1 is SGHTA and CDR2 is FQGNSA.

The chain recombines TRBV7-2 with TRBJ2-6; 8 bases fit TRBD2. CDR3 length equals 17 residues. The V gene end was trimmed by 5 bases and the J gene end by 1 base; junction bases not matched to a gene: 7. Germline values: CDR1 SGHTA, CDR2 FQGNSA. The DNA of the CDR3 is TGTGCCAGCAGCCCCACGGGGGGGGGTTCTGGGGCCAACGTCCTGACTTTC. It codes for CASSPTGGGSGANVLTF.

The chain uses TRBV6-1 and TRBJ2-1; D gene uncertain. Per germline, CDR1 MNHNS and CDR2 SASEGT. The germline V and J ends were trimmed by 2 bases and 6 bases, with 11 bases remaining between them. This CDR3 spans 14 amino acids. CDR3 in DNA: TGTGCCAGCAGTGAATGGCCTCGTGGCAATGAGCAGTTCTTC. It specifies CASSEWPRGNEQFF.

This chain joins TRBV11-3 and TRBJ1-3; D is unresolved. V lost 4 bases to trimming and J lost 1 base, with 8 bases between them. The CDR3 has 14 amino acids. Per germline, CDR1 SGHNT and CDR2 YENEEA. In DNA, the CDR3 is TGTGCCAGCAGCTCGAGATCATCTGGAAACACCATATATTTT. Translating gives CASSSRSSGNTIYF.

V gene TRBV27 combines with J gene TRBJ2-3, with D possibly being TRBD1 or TRBD2 (6 bases each). Germline V gene sequence: CDR1 MNHEY, CDR2 SMNVEV (reference sequence). V lost 11 bases to trimming and J lost 2 bases, with 17 bases between them. The length of the CDR3 is 14 residues. The CDR3 coding sequence is TGTGCCTCCAGGGGCGGGGCGCTCACAGATACGCAGTATTTT. Protein product: CASRGGALTDTQYF.

The chain couples TRBV7-2 to TRBJ1-2, with D hard to call. Trimming removed 5 bases at V and 7 bases at J, with 11 bases between. The CDR3 runs 12 residues. Germline V gene lookup returns CDR1 SGHTA and CDR2 FQGNSA. The CDR3 spells CASSLLERGYTF. The CDR3 region has the DNA TGTGCCAGCAGCCTCCTGGAGCGTGGCTACACCTTC.

The CDR3 DNA follows: TGTGCTAGTGGCCCGGGGGGGCATACTGAAGCTTTCTTT. It yields the protein CASGPGGHTEAFF. The chain uses TRBV12-5 and TRBJ1-1; possible D gene TRBD1, 6 bases. The germline V and J ends were trimmed by 6 bases and 5 bases, with 13 bases remaining between them. From germline, CDR1 is LGHNT and CDR2 FRNRAP. The CDR3 loop spans 13 amino acids.

The CDR3 DNA reads TGCGCCAGCAGCTCCGGGGTAGGGACCGGGGAGCTGTTTTTT. Amino acids: CASSSGVGTGELFF. The V call is TRBV5-1, the J call TRBJ2-2, with a weak D call TRBD2 (5 bases). The CDR3 is made up of 14 amino acids. Germline CDR1 SGHRS, CDR2 YFSETQ. V was clipped by 3 bases and J by 5 bases, with 11 bases between them.

The chain carries TRBV7-3 and TRBJ2-1; a weak D match, TRBD2 (6 bases). This CDR3 region has 16 residues. Trimming removed 4 bases from V and 0 bases from J, with 13 bases in between. The germline CDR1 and CDR2 sequences are SGHTA and FQGTGA. The CDR3 DNA sequence: TGTGCCAGCAGCTCGTACCGGGGGTCCTCCTACAATGAGCAGTTCTTC. Translation: CASSSYRGSSYNEQFF. Looking up the rest from reference TRBV7-3 and TRBJ2-1 gives the full variable domain: GAGVSQTPSNKVTEKGKYVELRCDPISGHTALYWYRQSLGQGPEFLIYFQGTGAADDSGLPNDRFFAVRPEGSVSTLKIQRTERGDSAVYLCASSSYRGSSYNEQFFGPGTRLTVL.

In its sample, this clone was seen a few times. V usage is TRBV6-5 and J usage is TRBJ1-2; TRBD1 agrees at 7 bases. The CDR3 covers 13 residues. Losses at the gene ends were 0 bases for V and 5 bases for J; bases not matched to a gene: 0. Germline CDR1 MNHEY, CDR2 SVGAGI. CDR3 in amino acids: CASSYSGQYGYTF. CDR3 nucleotides: TGTGCCAGCAGTTACTCGGGACAGTATGGCTACACCTTC.

The chain links TRBV7-2 to TRBJ1-1; D is possibly TRBD1 (5 bases). CDR3 size: 14 residues. Trimming stripped 1 base from V and 11 bases from J, with 17 bases between. Germline V gene sequence: CDR1 SGHTA, CDR2 FQGNSA. The CDR3 region is CASSLGPSGRGAFF. The CDR3 DNA reads TGTGCCAGCAGCTTAGGGCCCAGCGGCCGGGGGGCTTTCTTT.

J is TRBJ1-1 and V is TRBV5-6; 7 bases agree with TRBD1. This CDR3 is built from 11 residues. The germline V gene encodes CDR1 SGHDT and CDR2 YYEEEE. The trim removed 1 base at V and 10 bases at J, leaving 1 base unmatched. The CDR3 here is CASSLQGVAFF. The DNA for the CDR3 is TGTGCCAGCAGCTTGCAGGGGGTAGCTTTCTTT.

The chain links TRBV5-6 to TRBJ2-7; D unresolved. CDR3 length: 15 amino acids. Trimming pared 2 bases from V and 5 bases from J, leaving 17 bases between. The V gene's germline CDR1 is SGHDT and CDR2 YYEEEE. Written as DNA, the CDR3 is TGTGCCAGCAGCTTTTGGAGACGACCGGGCCACGAGCAGTACTTC. This gives the protein CASSFWRRPGHEQYF.

In this sample, this clone turned up a few times. V and J are TRBV5-4 and TRBJ1-4; D perhaps matches TRBD1 (6 bases). This CDR3 is 17 amino acids long. Germline-derived CDR1 and CDR2 are SGHNT and YYREEE (reference sequence). V dropped 4 bases and J dropped 0 bases, with 16 bases sitting between them. The CDR3 bases are TGTGCCAGCAGCCCGGGGGGCAGTTCTTCAACTAATGAAAAACTGTTTTTT. Amino acids: CASSPGGSSSTNEKLFF. Full variable domain (remainder filled in from reference TRBV5-4 and TRBJ1-4): ETGVTQSPTHLIKTRGQQVTLRCSSQSGHNTVSWYQQALGQGPQFIFQYYREEENGRGNFPPRFSGLQFPNYSSELNVNALELDDSALYLCASSPGGSSSTNEKLFFGSGTQLSVL.

This rearrangement joins TRBV5-4 to TRBJ1-4; D is unclear. The CDR3 is 13 residues long. CDR1 is SGHNT, CDR2 YYREEE, per germline (reference sequence). V was shortened by 6 bases and J by 5 bases, with 11 bases between the two germline ends. As DNA, the CDR3 is TGTGCCAGCAACCGCAGCCCGAATGAAAAACTGTTTTTT. The encoded protein is CASNRSPNEKLFF.

The rearrangement uses TRBV5-1 and TRBJ2-5; D gene uncertain. The V end was cut by 0 bases, the J end by 4 bases, with 13 bases between. The CDR3 totals 15 residues. The germline V gene encodes CDR1 SGHRS and CDR2 YFSETQ. The CDR3 sequence: CASSLGLGELETQYF. CDR3 nucleotide sequence: TGCGCCAGCAGCTTGGGTCTTGGAGAATTAGAGACCCAGTACTTC.

The chain is built from TRBV10-3 and TRBJ1-2; 12 bases line up with TRBD1. Germline V gene lookup returns CDR1 ENHRY and CDR2 SYGVKD. The length of the CDR3 is 15 residues. V trimming: 8 bases; J trimming: 8 bases; junction bases outside the gene matches: 12. CDR3 in amino acids: CAISDPGQGARGYTF. The CDR3 bases are TGTGCCATCTCGGACCCGGGACAGGGGGCGCGGGGCTACACCTTC.